The rows below give T cell receptor beta chains drawn from one sample of a study of blood T cell repertoires in COVID-19. Generated by immunoSEQ multiplex PCR, the TCRdb table keeps only in-frame clones and is missing some. The sample has 180,000 or so clones, over 75% seen once; the top ten hold about 11%. Specimen: PBMCs or T cells enriched from blood (not recorded which). The receptors originated from a man aged 50 or older who had recovered from COVID-19. Each CDR3 is given with its conserved first and last residue. Fields, in order: D gene, V gene, J gene, clone size, CDR3 protein, CDR3 DNA. D genes are given only for firm matches. For some rows the clone size is stated as once, few or many, or as a class when expanded; others skip it.

TRBD1,TRBV5-5,TRBJ2-3,.,CASSPTPDRVLSSTDTQYF,TGTGCCAGCAGCCCGACCCCGGACAGGGTACTTTCTAGCACAGATACGCAGTATTTT
TRBD1,TRBV5-8,TRBJ1-1,.,CASSQGQGWMNTEAFF,TGTGCCAGCAGCCAGGGACAGGGGTGGATGAACACTGAAGCTTTCTTT
.,TRBV29-1,TRBJ1-2,.,CSVEEAGLYGYTF,TGCAGCGTTGAAGAGGCAGGGCTGTATGGCTACACCTTC
.,TRBV19,TRBJ1-5,few,CASRPPGLDQPQHF,TGTGCCAGTAGACCTCCAGGGCTCGATCAGCCCCAGCATTTT
.,TRBV27,TRBJ2-2,once,CASIKGVGIGTGELFF,TGTGCCAGCATAAAAGGGGTGGGGATAGGCACCGGGGAGCTGTTTTTT
TRBD1,TRBV19,TRBJ2-7,.,CASTPGQASYEQYF,TGTGCCAGTACACCGGGACAGGCATCCTACGAGCAGTACTTC
TRBD1,TRBV3-1/TRBV3-2,TRBJ1-2,.,CASSQWTGIDYGYTF,TGTGCCAGCAGCCAATGGACAGGGATTGACTATGGCTACACCTTC
TRBD1,TRBV5-1,TRBJ2-3,.,CASSPNHRGSDTQYF,TGCGCCAGCAGTCCTAATCACAGGGGTTCAGATACGCAGTATTTT
.,TRBV29-1,TRBJ2-3,.,CSVRTGTDTQYF,TGCAGCGTCCGCACAGGGACAGATACGCAGTATTTT
TRBD1,TRBV10-3,TRBJ2-7,.,CAIKSDRGSYEQYF,TGTGCCATCAAATCGGACAGGGGAAGTTACGAGCAGTACTTC
TRBD2,TRBV6-5,TRBJ2-3,once,CATHPYGGSTDTQYF,TGTGCCACCCACCCCTACGGGGGGAGCACAGATACGCAGTATTTT
.,TRBV12-5,TRBJ2-3,.,CASEPSRGPTQYF,TGTGCTAGTGAGCCCTCAAGAGGCCCGACGCAGTATTTT
.,TRBV28,TRBJ2-7,.,CASATIRENPYEQYF,TGTGCCAGCGCCACGATTCGGGAGAACCCCTACGAGCAGTACTTC
TRBD1,TRBV19,TRBJ2-6,once,CASSRTGSSGANVLTF,TGTGCCAGCTCTAGGACAGGATCCTCTGGGGCCAACGTCCTGACTTTC
TRBD1,TRBV2,TRBJ2-5,many,CASSEGTGLQETQYF,TGTGCCAGCAGTGAAGGGACAGGGCTTCAAGAGACCCAGTACTTC
TRBD1,TRBV2,TRBJ2-6,.,CASSGDRRLSGANVLTF,TGTGCCAGCAGTGGGGACAGGAGATTATCTGGGGCCAACGTCCTGACTTTC
TRBD2,TRBV7-6,TRBJ2-2,.,CASSLRGGSTGELFF,TGTGCCAGCAGCTTACGGGGGGGCAGTACCGGGGAGCTGTTTTTT
.,TRBV7-6,TRBJ2-2,.,CASSLGGGGTGELFF,TGTGCCAGCAGCTTAGGAGGTGGAGGAACCGGGGAGCTGTTTTTT
.,TRBV5-1,TRBJ1-4,.,CASGEGGGGNEKLFF,TGCGCCAGCGGCGAGGGCGGGGGAGGTAATGAAAAACTGTTTTTT
.,TRBV5-1,TRBJ2-1,.,CASSLVQSEQFF,TGCGCCAGCAGCTTGGTTCAGTCGGAGCAGTTCTTC
TRBD1,TRBV7-9,TRBJ2-2,.,CASSFSETGGFGTGELFF,TGTGCCAGCAGCTTTAGTGAGACAGGGGGCTTCGGCACCGGGGAGCTGTTTTTT
.,TRBV5-4,TRBJ1-2,few,CASSLQGNYGYTF,TGTGCCAGCAGCTTGCAGGGCAACTATGGCTACACCTTC
.,TRBV7-8,TRBJ2-7,once,CASSRGALYEQYF,TGTGCCAGCAGCCGAGGGGCACTCTACGAGCAGTACTTC
.,TRBV6-4,TRBJ1-1,.,CASSRRENTEAFF,TGTGCCAGCAGTAGGAGGGAGAACACTGAAGCTTTCTTT
TRBD1,TRBV7-8,TRBJ1-5,.,CASSLGDRVIHQPQHF,TGTGCCAGCAGCTTAGGGGACAGGGTGATCCATCAGCCCCAGCATTTT
.,TRBV5-1,TRBJ2-2,.,CASSLGRANTGELFF,TGCGCCAGCAGCTTGGGCAGGGCTAACACCGGGGAGCTGTTTTTT
.,TRBV21-1,TRBJ2-1,.,CASSKERPRTEGFYSSYNEQFF,TGTGCCAGCAGCAAAGAGCGTCCCCGGACGGAGGGCTTTTATAGCTCCTACAATGAGCAGTTCTTC
TRBD1,TRBV28,TRBJ1-2,many,CASSLFRQGATNYGYTF,TGTGCCAGCAGTTTATTCAGACAGGGGGCAACTAACTATGGCTACACCTTC
.,TRBV6-5,TRBJ2-3,few,CASTSGYWDTQYF,TGTGCCAGCACCTCGGGATATTGGGATACGCAGTATTTT
TRBD1,TRBV27,TRBJ2-3,.,CASSLGAGTGGTDTQYF,TGTGCCAGCAGTTTGGGTGCGGGGACAGGGGGCACAGATACGCAGTATTTT
TRBD2,TRBV27,TRBJ2-5,few,CASRGLASGTQYF,TGTGCCAGCAGGGGACTAGCGAGTGGGACCCAGTACTTC
.,TRBV29-1,TRBJ2-4,.,CSVSPGDGNIQYF,TGCAGCGTTTCCCCAGGGGACGGTAACATTCAGTACTTC
TRBD2,TRBV5-4,TRBJ2-3,.,CASSSILAGTRTDTQYF,TGTGCCAGCAGCTCGATACTAGCGGGGACACGCACAGATACGCAGTATTTT
TRBD2,TRBV6-5,TRBJ2-5,.,CASRISGGPGETQYF,TGTGCCAGCAGAATAAGCGGGGGCCCGGGGGAGACCCAGTACTTC
.,TRBV4-2,TRBJ1-2,.,CASENGGNGYTF,TGTGCCAGCGAGAACGGGGGGAATGGCTACACCTTC
TRBD2,TRBV11-2,TRBJ2-1,.,CASSLAGLINEQFF,TGTGCCAGCAGCTTAGCGGGACTAATAAATGAGCAGTTCTTC
.,TRBV6-1,TRBJ1-3,.,CASSEWGGNSGNTIYF,TGTGCCAGCAGTGAATGGGGGGGGAACTCTGGAAACACCATATATTTT
.,TRBV2,TRBJ1-2,.,CASRVTVGYTF,TGTGCCAGCAGGGTTACGGTTGGCTACACCTTC
.,TRBV30,TRBJ1-4,once,CAWTLPGLHEKLFF,TGTGCCTGGACCCTCCCGGGGTTGCACGAAAAACTGTTTTTT
.,TRBV7-2,TRBJ2-3,.,CASSLGPSGGRYTDTQYF,TGTGCCAGCAGCTTAGGGCCCTCAGGGGGGAGATACACAGATACGCAGTATTTT
TRBD2,TRBV27,TRBJ2-4,once,CASSYTTSHPPQNTIQYF,TGTGCCAGCAGCTACACGACTAGCCACCCTCCTCAGAACACCATTCAGTACTTC
TRBD1,TRBV6-4,TRBJ2-4,.,CASSPGTGGDNIQYF,TGTGCCAGCAGTCCGGGGACAGGGGGCGATAACATTCAGTACTTC
TRBD1,TRBV5-5,TRBJ2-7,.,CASNHRGPLHYEQYF,TGTGCCAGCAACCACAGGGGCCCACTTCACTACGAGCAGTACTTC
TRBD1,TRBV5-1,TRBJ1-2,.,CASSLQGEESGYTF,TGCGCCAGCAGCTTACAGGGGGAAGAGAGTGGCTACACCTTC
.,TRBV7-2,TRBJ2-7,once,CASSSRLDPDEQYF,TGTGCCAGCAGCTCCCGACTAGATCCCGACGAGCAGTACTTC
TRBD1,TRBV3-1/TRBV3-2,TRBJ2-7,.,CASSQEDRAIYEQYF,TGTGCCAGCAGCCAGGAGGACAGGGCCATTTACGAGCAGTACTTC
TRBD2,TRBV3-1/TRBV3-2,TRBJ2-7,.,CASSQTSGGGGPESYEQYF,TGTGCCAGCAGCCAAACCTCAGGTGGCGGGGGACCCGAGTCGTACGAGCAGTACTTC
.,TRBV3-1/TRBV3-2,TRBJ2-5,.,CASSQGGRGRQETQYF,TGTGCCAGCAGCCAAGGGGGCAGGGGACGCCAAGAGACCCAGTACTTC
TRBD1,TRBV5-1,TRBJ1-5,.,CASSPDRGANQPQHF,TGCGCCAGCAGCCCGGACAGGGGCGCAAATCAGCCCCAGCATTTT
.,TRBV6-4,TRBJ2-1,.,CASSDEAGLNEQFF,TGTGCCAGCAGTGACGAAGCGGGCCTCAATGAGCAGTTCTTC
.,TRBV28,TRBJ1-6,.,CASRPQEEPLHF,TGTGCCAGCAGACCTCAGGAGGAACCCCTCCACTTT
.,TRBV5-3,TRBJ1-2,.,CARTKQTGETTNYGYTF,TGTGCCAGAACTAAACAGACAGGTGAAACTACTAACTATGGCTACACCTTC
.,TRBV6-6,TRBJ1-2,.,CASSLRAREGGYTF,TGTGCCAGCAGTCTCCGGGCACGCGAGGGTGGCTACACCTTC